The present T cell receptor (beta chain) was sequenced within a study of T cell responses to AZD1222 COVID-19 vaccine. Study-level points and caveats: Baseline testing showed seropositivity in only 6 or 7 AZD1222 recipients. Unmutated regions of variants are reportedly targeted by nearly half of spike-specific TCRs. It should be noted that donors were predominantly white British and more often female, and clonal diversity was possibly underestimated. Sampled repertoires all dated from after the peak T cell response.

Trimming removed 1 base at V and 1 base at J, with 4 bases between. The germline gives CDR1 LNHNV, CDR2 YYDKDF (reference sequence). The CDR3 is 14 amino acids. Sequencing was performed with immunoSEQ multiplex PCR; in TCRdb, only in-frame clones are kept and a portion is missing. Of approximately 140,000 clones listed, 85% to 95% are singletons. Remarks on this clone: Its antigen is not known.

This specimen was peripheral blood, taken on day 0 of MenACWY control vaccination. The chain has TRBV15 and TRBJ2-2; D gene uncertain. The clonotype originates from an adult in good health. This CDR3 is CATSRGRNTGELFF. DNA for the CDR3: TGTGCCACCAGCAGAGGCAGGAACACCGGGGAGCTGTTTTTT.